One and the same sample provided the 19 T cell receptor beta chains below, sequenced in a study of cytomegalovirus exposure and HLA in healthy donors. The PCR had 60 Vbeta and 13 Jbeta primers. Clones were read by immunoSEQ multiplex PCR, and TCRdb kept only the in-frame ones, dropping some. This table has 40,000 to 55,000 clones, 65% to 85% appearing once. The specimen was PBMCs. All receptors derive from a boy aged 10-17 years in good health and CMV-seropositive.

This chain joins TRBV7-3 and TRBJ1-1; TRBD1 matches at 7 bases. Trimming cost V 5 bases and J 4 bases; bases outside gene matches: 10. The CDR3 runs to 15 residues. Germline lookup yields CDR1 SGHTA and CDR2 FQGTGA. Written as DNA, the CDR3 is TGTGCCAGCAGCGAGCAACCGGGACAGTTCACTGAAGCTTTCTTT. Protein: CASSEQPGQFTEAFF. The entire variable domain, with the rest obtained from reference TRBV7-3 and TRBJ1-1, is as follows: GAGVSQTPSNKVTEKGKYVELRCDPISGHTALYWYRQSLGQGPEFLIYFQGTGAADDSGLPNDRFFAVRPEGSVSTLKIQRTERGDSAVYLCASSEQPGQFTEAFFGQGTRLTVV.

The V and J genes are TRBV2 and TRBJ2-7, with 7 nucleotides matching TRBD2. J gave up 3 bases and V 6 bases, and 2 bases lay outside the gene matches. Looked up from germline, CDR1 is SNHLY and CDR2 is FYNNEI. CDR3 length: 12 amino acids. The CDR3 region is CASSLADYEQYF. CDR3 nucleotides: TGTGCCAGCAGCCTAGCGGACTACGAGCAGTACTTC.

The chain has TRBV5-1 and TRBJ1-1; D is possibly TRBD1 (5 bases). Trimming removed 0 bases at V and 4 bases at J, with 13 bases between. Germline CDR1 reads SGHRS; CDR2 reads YFSETQ. The CDR3 runs 15 residues. Written as DNA, the CDR3 is TGCGCCAGCAGCTTGGTGGGGGGGGAGCTCACTGAAGCTTTCTTT. Translation: CASSLVGGELTEAFF.

CDR3 in amino acids: CASSFSRGEVEQYF. The CDR3 nucleotides are TGCGCCAGCAGCTTCTCAAGGGGCGAAGTCGAGCAGTACTTC. This chain links TRBV5-1 with TRBJ2-7; weak D call: TRBD1 (5 bases). The V end was cut by 2 bases, the J end by 6 bases, with 15 bases between. Germline assignment: CDR1 SGHRS and CDR2 YFSETQ. There are 14 residues in the CDR3.

The chain carries TRBV4-1 and TRBJ2-5; D call uncertain. The J call may be in error: the DNA end matches TRBJ2-7 better. Germline CDR1 reads MGHRA; CDR2 reads YSYEKL. This CDR3 has 11 residues. CDR3 residues: CASSRSYEQYF. The DNA for the CDR3 is TGCGCCAGCAGCCGCTCCTACGAGCAGTACTTC.

This clone was counted only a few times. CDR3 loop: CASSYYWGGTDTQYF. The DNA of the CDR3 is TGTGCCAGCAGTTACTATTGGGGGGGAACAGATACGCAGTATTTT. The rearrangement links TRBV6-5 to TRBJ2-3; 7 bases agree with TRBD2. Germline V gene sequence: CDR1 MNHEY, CDR2 SVGAGI. The CDR3 length is 15 residues. Germline trimming cut 1 base from V and 3 bases from J; bases unmatched to any gene: 4.

The chain joins TRBV5-4 to TRBJ2-7; D not resolved. The CDR3 totals 12 residues. Germline V CDR1 and CDR2: SGHNT, YYREEE (reference sequence). The V end was cut by 0 bases, the J end by 5 bases, with 6 bases between. CDR3 nucleotides: TGTGCCAGCAGCTTGGCCCCCAACGAGCAGTACTTC. Protein: CASSLAPNEQYF. Full variable domain (outside the CDR3, taken from reference TRBV5-4 and TRBJ2-7): ETGVTQSPTHLIKTRGQQVTLRCSSQSGHNTVSWYQQALGQGPQFIFQYYREEENGRGNFPPRFSGLQFPNYSSELNVNALELDDSALYLCASSLAPNEQYFGPGTRLTVT.

Worth noting for this clone: Other DNA variants within this sample encode the same CDR3. The chain recombines TRBV29-1 with TRBJ2-2; 7 bases are a match to TRBD2. The length of the CDR3 is 13 residues. Germline CDR1 is SQVTM and CDR2 is ANQGSEA. The trim removed 7 bases at V and 1 base at J, leaving 3 bases unmatched. The DNA for the CDR3 is TGCAGCGGGGGACTAAAGAACACCGGGGAGCTGTTTTTT. Its translation is CSGGLKNTGELFF.

The chain couples TRBV6-1 to TRBJ1-6; 7 bases fit TRBD1. Germline assignment: CDR1 MNHNS and CDR2 SASEGT. The CDR3 contains 14 residues. The V gene end was trimmed by 6 bases and the J gene end by 8 bases; junction bases not matched to a gene: 7. The DNA of the CDR3 is TGTGCCAGCAGAAGGACAGGTTGGGATTCACCCCTCCACTTT. Encoded protein: CASRRTGWDSPLHF.

V usage is TRBV7-8 and J usage is TRBJ1-2; no clear D. V lost 4 bases, J lost 3 bases, and 12 bases lay in between. Germline lookup yields CDR1 SGHVS and CDR2 FQNEAQ. The CDR3 has 14 residues. CDR3 DNA sequence: TGTGCCAGCAGCTCCCCTGGCGGGGACTATGGCTACACCTTC. It specifies CASSSPGGDYGYTF.

On this clone: Within the sample, other DNA sequences also encode this same CDR3. The chain joins TRBV19 to TRBJ1-5, with TRBD1 identical over 10 bases. Germline CDR1 and CDR2: LNHDA and SQIVND (reference sequence). Losses at the gene ends were 2 bases for V and 1 base for J; bases not matched to a gene: 5. There are 17 residues in the CDR3. CDR3 residues: CASSIHGTGASNQPQHF. CDR3 coding DNA: TGTGCCAGTAGTATACACGGGACAGGGGCCAGCAATCAGCCCCAGCATTTT.

The chain is built from TRBV5-5 and TRBJ1-5; unclear D gene. From germline, CDR1 is SGHKS and CDR2 YYEKEE (reference sequence). The V end lost 3 bases, the J end lost 5 bases, and 12 bases lay between the germline ends. The CDR3 runs 14 residues. The CDR3 DNA is TGTGCCAGCAGCTGGTCCCGGTCGGATCAGCCCCAGCATTTT. Amino acid sequence: CASSWSRSDQPQHF.

As DNA, the CDR3 is TGTGCCAGCAGCCGAGGAGTTGGGGAGACCCAGTACTTC. Its protein is CASSRGVGETQYF. The rearrangement uses TRBV11-3 and TRBJ2-5; no definite D call. The CDR3 sequence is 13 residues long. With 5 bases removed from V and 5 bases from J, the gap between germline ends came to 12 bases. CDR1 and CDR2 (germline): SGHNT, YENEEA.

This chain's CDR3 is CASSHSGFEQYF. The CDR3 DNA follows: TGTGCCAGCAGTCATTCAGGTTTCGAGCAGTACTTC. The V and J genes are TRBV27 and TRBJ2-7; no reliable D call. The CDR3 runs to 12 residues. Germline V gives CDR1 MNHEY, CDR2 SMNVEV (reference sequence). Deletions cut 5 bases from V and 6 bases from J, with 11 bases between.

The CDR3 nucleotides read TGCGCCAGCAGCTTGGGGACTGGCAGTCATCAGCCCCAGCATTTT. Protein sequence: CASSLGTGSHQPQHF. V is TRBV5-1 and J is TRBJ1-5; no clear D gene. CDR3 length equals 15 residues. The V gene's germline CDR1 is SGHRS and CDR2 YFSETQ. V lost 0 bases, J lost 5 bases, and 12 bases lay in between. Looking up the rest from reference TRBV5-1 and TRBJ1-5 gives the full variable domain: KAGVTQTPRYLIKTRGQQVTLSCSPISGHRSVSWYQQTPGQGLQFLFEYFSETQRNKGNFPGRFSGRQFSNSRSEMNVSTLELGDSALYLCASSLGTGSHQPQHFGDGTRLSIL.

This chain links TRBV5-1 with TRBJ1-4, with TRBD1 identical over 7 bases. V shed 5 bases and J 2 bases; nucleotides not matched to a gene: 6. CDR3 size: 15 residues. Germline V gene data show CDR1 as SGHRS and CDR2 as YFSETQ. This chain's CDR3 is CASSFTGVTNEKLFF. Here the CDR3 DNA reads TGCGCCAGCAGTTTTACAGGGGTGACTAATGAAAAACTGTTTTTT. Filled out from reference TRBV5-1 and TRBJ1-4, the complete variable domain reads KAGVTQTPRYLIKTRGQQVTLSCSPISGHRSVSWYQQTPGQGLQFLFEYFSETQRNKGNFPGRFSGRQFSNSRSEMNVSTLELGDSALYLCASSFTGVTNEKLFFGSGTQLSVL.

The V gene is TRBV13, the J gene TRBJ2-7; no firm D call. The V gene's germline CDR1 is PRHDT and CDR2 FYEKMQ (reference sequence). The CDR3 length is 12 residues. V lost 3 bases, J lost 2 bases, and 5 bases lay in between. The CDR3 spells CASSFFTYEQYF. As DNA, the CDR3 is TGTGCCAGCAGCTTCTTTACCTACGAGCAGTACTTC.

Here the CDR3 DNA reads TGTGCCAGCAGCGTCCAAGGGGGCCCTAACACTGAAGCTTTCTTT. Translation: CASSVQGGPNTEAFF. This chain joins TRBV9 and TRBJ1-1; 7 bases line up with TRBD1. This CDR3 is built from 15 residues. Germline CDR1 SGDLS, CDR2 YYNGEE. The V and J ends lost 2 bases and 2 bases, in that order; junction bases with no gene match: 6.

The chain couples TRBV5-1 to TRBJ2-7; 8 nucleotides align to TRBD2. Germline assignment: CDR1 SGHRS and CDR2 YFSETQ. This CDR3 contains 15 residues. Losses at the gene ends were 5 bases for V and 6 bases for J; bases not matched to a gene: 13. CDR3 in DNA: TGCGCCAGCAGAATATCCTTCGCGGGGGGAACCGAGCAGTACTTC. It translates to CASRISFAGGTEQYF.